This T cell receptor (beta chain) originates from a study of blood T cell repertoires in COVID-19. Study context: Whether acute or convalescent, the COVID-19 samples came from the United States, Italy and Spain. PBMCs, B-cell-depleted T cells, or T cells provided the cDNA or gDNA that made up the material.

Under the authors' procedure: Reference gene primer amplification gave estimated nucleated cell counts. Libraries were prepared by immunoSEQ multiplex PCR; TCRdb keeps only in-frame clonotypes and omits some of them. V, J and clone size reflect that table, while D and trimming were determined from the DNA. The table records 130,000 to 150,000 clones, around 87% of them present only once. The V gene end was trimmed by 0 bases and the J gene end by 4 bases; junction bases not matched to a gene: 5. CDR3 length: 16 amino acids. CDR1 and CDR2 (germline): LGHDT, YNNKEL (reference sequence). The clonotype originates from an older man with acute or convalescent COVID-19. Material for sequencing was peripheral blood. The chain links TRBV3-1 (or the pseudogene TRBV3-2) to TRBJ2-3; 9 positions match TRBD2. The CDR3 coding sequence is TGTGCCAGCAGCCAAGACGGGACTAGCTTGCCAGATACGCAGTATTTT. Translating gives CASSQDGTSLPDTQYF.